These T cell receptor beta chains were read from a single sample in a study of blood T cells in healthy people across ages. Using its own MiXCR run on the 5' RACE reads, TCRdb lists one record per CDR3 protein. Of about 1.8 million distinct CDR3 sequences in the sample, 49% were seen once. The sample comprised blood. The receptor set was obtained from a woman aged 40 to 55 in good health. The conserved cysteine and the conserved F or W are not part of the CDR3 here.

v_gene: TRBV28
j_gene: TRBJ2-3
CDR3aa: ASSLTGARTDTQY

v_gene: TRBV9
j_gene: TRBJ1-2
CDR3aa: ASSVGGTVYGYT

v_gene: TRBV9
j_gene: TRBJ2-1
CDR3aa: ASSVDFGLEQF

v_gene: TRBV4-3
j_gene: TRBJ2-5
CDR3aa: ASSQDWGRQETQY

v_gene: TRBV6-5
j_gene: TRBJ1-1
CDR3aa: ASGSRLNTEAF

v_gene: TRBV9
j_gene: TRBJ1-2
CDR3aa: ASSVGPGPVGIGVYT

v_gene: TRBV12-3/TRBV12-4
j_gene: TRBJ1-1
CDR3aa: ANSPHLNTEAF

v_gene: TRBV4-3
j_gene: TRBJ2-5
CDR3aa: ASSQEVQGLAGRGETQY

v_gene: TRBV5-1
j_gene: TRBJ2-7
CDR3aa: ASSWDKGSQEQY

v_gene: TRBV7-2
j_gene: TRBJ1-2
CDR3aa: ASSSWTGRNYGYT

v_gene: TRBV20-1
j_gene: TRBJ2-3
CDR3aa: SARIVNTQY

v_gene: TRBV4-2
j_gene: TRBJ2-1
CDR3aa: ASSQPGLAGGSSYNEQF

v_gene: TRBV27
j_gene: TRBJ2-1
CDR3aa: ASSLRGVQF

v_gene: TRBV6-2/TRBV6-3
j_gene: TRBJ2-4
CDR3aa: ASSWDGLPLY

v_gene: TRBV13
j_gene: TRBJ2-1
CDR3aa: ASRPGTSSNEQF

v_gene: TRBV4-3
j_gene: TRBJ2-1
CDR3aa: ASSQGGGRGGYNEQF